Below are 7 T cell receptor beta chains sequenced from a single sample in a study of blood T cell repertoires in COVID-19 (dated by TCRdb to between 2020 and 2021). The protocol used for the library was the immunoSEQ multiplex PCR assay. The source is immuneACCESS, and TCRdb retained only in-frame sequences with V and J called. Part of the clones is not carried over; for the studies checked, unresolved V genes explain less than half of this, and the remainder is unexplained. In all, the sample holds roughly 86,000 clones, and around four fifths of those were seen once. Of the sample, 2% to 2.5% is held by the ten largest clones. The sequenced sample consisted of peripheral blood. These receptors all stem from a woman in her 70s with acute or convalescent COVID-19.

This clone was seen once. The rearrangement joins TRBV5-1 to TRBJ2-3; 8 bases are a match to TRBD1. Unmatched junction bases numbered 8, after V lost 8 bases and J lost 0 bases. This CDR3 spans 15 amino acids. CDR1 and CDR2 (germline): SGHRS, YFSETQ. CDR3 nucleotide sequence: TGCGCCAGTTATCTGACAGGGGTTAGCACAGATACGCAGTATTTT. It translates to CASYLTGVSTDTQYF.

The CDR3 is CAWMTGSPLHF. CDR3 nucleotides: TGTGCCTGGATGACTGGTTCACCCCTCCACTTT. The rearrangement joins TRBV30 to TRBJ1-6, with D unresolved. Germline V gives CDR1 GTSNPN, CDR2 SVGIG (reference sequence). The CDR3 has 11 residues. V was trimmed by 4 bases and J by 9 bases, leaving 7 bases between them.

This clone was observed a handful of times. V usage is TRBV28 and J usage is TRBJ2-7; 10 nucleotides match TRBD2. Trimming took 4 bases from V and 2 from J; bases not matched to a gene: 5. The CDR3 covers 15 residues. The germline gives CDR1 MDHEN, CDR2 SYDVKM. CDR3 amino acids: CASSSTSGVTYEQYF. Here the CDR3 DNA reads TGTGCCAGCAGTTCTACTAGCGGGGTAACCTACGAGCAGTACTTC.

Here the CDR3 DNA reads TGTGCCAGCAGTGAAGAAGCAGGGGGAAGCGGCTACACCTTC. It is translated as CASSEEAGGSGYTF. The V and J genes are TRBV6-1 and TRBJ1-2; 7 bases align to TRBD1. The CDR3 spans 14 residues. V trimming: 1 base; J trimming: 8 bases; junction bases outside the gene matches: 7. In germline, CDR1 is MNHNS, CDR2 SASEGT.

V gene TRBV24-1 combines with J gene TRBJ1-4; D gene uncertain. The V gene lost 1 base and the J gene lost 2 bases, with 13 bases spanning the gap. The CDR3 is 17 amino acids. Germline lookup yields CDR1 KGHDR and CDR2 SFDVKD. CDR3 amino acids: CATSDFGTQATNEKLFF. CDR3 DNA: TGTGCCACCAGTGATTTCGGAACTCAGGCGACTAATGAAAAACTGTTTTTT.

This clone has a handful of counts. This sequence joins TRBV10-2 and TRBJ1-5, with 7 bases that match TRBD1. With 6 bases clipped from V and 7 bases from J, the junction kept 6 bases outside the gene matches. This CDR3 is 13 amino acids long. From germline, CDR1 is WSHSY and CDR2 SAAADI. The CDR3 nucleotides are TGCGCCAGCAGAGGGGGCAGGGAACAGCCCCAGCATTTT. Amino acid sequence: CASRGGREQPQHF.

The V call is TRBV9, the J call TRBJ2-1, with a possible D match to TRBD2 (6 bases). There are 14 residues in the CDR3. Per germline, CDR1 SGDLS and CDR2 YYNGEE. Trimming left V 2 bases short and J 8 bases short, with 14 bases between. The CDR3 DNA reads TGTGCCAGCAGCGTGTTTCGGGGAGGCGATGAGCAGTTCTTC. Translation gives CASSVFRGGDEQFF.